The following is a TCR beta chain sequence with its context. Naive CD8 cells were CD45RO-negative, positively selected for CCR7, excluding terminally differentiated effector memory CD45RA+ cells. This specimen belongs to a study of shared clonotypes between healthy human individuals. Produced via immunoSEQ multiplex PCR; TCRdb's table is partial and in-frame only. This table holds over 800,000 clones, 85% to 95% found once. Germline V gene data show CDR1 as MNHEY and CDR2 as SMNVEV (reference sequence). V was pared by 8 bases and J by 1 base, with 8 bases between. The CDR3 extends over 12 amino acids.

The V and J genes are TRBV27 and TRBJ1-1; D is uncertain. The source material was naive CD8+ T cells sorted from blood. The receptor comes from a man younger than 40 in good health. The CDR3 nucleotides read TGTGCCAGCCCACTCAGGAACACTGAAGCTTTCTTT. The encoded protein is CASPLRNTEAFF.